This entry lists 2 T cell receptor beta chains sequenced from one sample in a study of human T cells and chemical hapten exposure. The time point is: patch test 2, 6 weeks after DPC sensitization. Treatment given: therapeutic diphenylcyclopropenone sensitization with weekly scalp DPC. One entry per CDR3 protein results from TCRdb running MiXCR on the RACE reads. In the table there are roughly 52,000 distinct CDR3 sequences, more than 9% of which are singletons. Sequences were derived from whole blood, sampled in connection with sensitization to the hapten diphenylcyclopropenone (DPC). These receptors were collected from a woman between 50 and 59 years old with alopecia areata. Some clones in this sample may be carry-over from other donors' samples.

The rearrangement joins TRBV9 to TRBJ1-6; D is unresolved. The germline V and J ends were trimmed by 0 bases and 7 bases, with 14 bases remaining between them. The CDR3 totals 16 residues. CDR1 is SGDLS and CDR2 is YYNGEE in the germline V gene. This CDR3 reads CASSVGSATLNSPLHF. CDR3 sequence (DNA): TGTGCCAGCAGCGTAGGCAGCGCTACATTAAATTCACCCCTCCACTTT.

V is TRBV6-2 or TRBV6-3 and J is TRBJ1-1; no definite D call. CDR3 length: 12 amino acids. V was trimmed by 8 bases and J by 4 bases, leaving 11 bases between them. Germline V gene data show CDR1 as MNHEY and CDR2 as SVGEGT. This chain's CDR3 is CASGRAITEAFF. The CDR3 nucleotides are TGTGCCAGCGGCCGGGCGATCACTGAAGCTTTCTTT.